These 7 T cell receptor beta chains came from one sample sequenced in a study of T cells after yellow fever vaccination. TCRdb recomputed calls from the 5' RACE reads with MiXCR, one row per CDR3 protein. Among approximately 74,000 distinct CDR3 sequences listed, approximately 6.2% were seen once. The sequencing here drew on CD4+ T cells sorted from PBMCs, taken around 15 days after the first yellow fever vaccination. The receptors were sampled from a man aged 18 to 35 who received the YFV17D yellow fever vaccine.

This clonotype was counted many times. The chain uses TRBV4-1 and TRBJ2-3, with D tentatively TRBD1 (6 bases). The CDR3 covers 16 residues. V lost 4 bases and J lost 1, with 15 bases in between. CDR1 and CDR2 (germline): MGHRA, YSYEKL. The CDR3 DNA sequence: TGCGCCAGCAGCCTGCATCAGGGGCCTGGCACAGATACGCAGTATTTT. Translated, it gives CASSLHQGPGTDTQYF.

This clonotype has a count of ten or more. CDR3 sequence reads: CASSPGLATETQYF. For the CDR3, the DNA is TGTGCCAGCAGCCCGGGACTAGCGACGGAGACCCAGTACTTC. The V and J genes are TRBV7-2 and TRBJ2-5, with 10 nucleotides matching TRBD2. Germline V CDR1 and CDR2: SGHTA, FQGNSA. V gave up 5 bases and J gave up 5 bases; unmatched junction bases: 5. The CDR3 runs 14 residues.

The V call is TRBV7-2, the J call TRBJ2-5; D is ambiguous. This CDR3 region has 14 residues. Trimming took off 8 bases at V and 5 bases at J, with 18 bases between the two ends. CDR1 and CDR2 (germline): SGHTA, FQGNSA. The CDR3 region is CASGPRLLWETQYF. DNA of the CDR3: TGTGCCAGCGGCCCCAGGCTCCTCTGGGAGACCCAGTACTTC.

This clonotype was seen at least ten times. This sequence joins TRBV7-2 and TRBJ2-7; TRBD2 matches at 12 bases. CDR1 is SGHTA and CDR2 is FQGNSA in the germline V gene. CDR3 length: 15 residues. J gave up 1 base and V 5 bases, and 3 bases lay outside the gene matches. This CDR3 is CASSTTSGGSYEQYF. CDR3 in DNA: TGTGCCAGCAGCACAACTAGCGGGGGGTCCTACGAGCAGTACTTC.

About this clonotype: A much more abundant neighbour one base away suggests this may be a read error. The rearrangement joins TRBV12-3 or TRBV12-4 to TRBJ2-2, with 8 bases lining up with TRBD1. CDR3 length: 17 amino acids. DNA of the CDR3: TGTGCCAGCATTTTAGCCCCGGGACAGGACAACACCGGGGAGCTGTTTTTT. This codes for CASILAPGQDNTGELFF.

This clonotype was seen repeatedly, ten times or more. The chain has TRBV19 and TRBJ2-3; TRBD1 might be the D (6 bases). This CDR3 is built from 13 residues. The V gene lost 2 bases and the J gene lost 5 bases, with 8 bases spanning the gap. Germline V gene data show CDR1 as LNHDA and CDR2 as SQIVND (reference sequence). CDR3 sequence reads: CASSIKQGDTQYF. DNA of the CDR3: TGTGCCAGTAGTATAAAACAGGGAGATACGCAGTATTTT.

This clonotype was seen repeatedly, ten times or more. This chain connects TRBV12-3 or TRBV12-4 to TRBJ1-2; 10 positions match TRBD1. The CDR3 contains 13 residues. Trimming took 6 bases from V and 8 from J; bases not matched to a gene: 6. The CDR3 is CASRFGTGVGYTF. The CDR3 nucleotides are TGTGCCAGCAGATTCGGGACAGGGGTAGGCTACACCTTC.